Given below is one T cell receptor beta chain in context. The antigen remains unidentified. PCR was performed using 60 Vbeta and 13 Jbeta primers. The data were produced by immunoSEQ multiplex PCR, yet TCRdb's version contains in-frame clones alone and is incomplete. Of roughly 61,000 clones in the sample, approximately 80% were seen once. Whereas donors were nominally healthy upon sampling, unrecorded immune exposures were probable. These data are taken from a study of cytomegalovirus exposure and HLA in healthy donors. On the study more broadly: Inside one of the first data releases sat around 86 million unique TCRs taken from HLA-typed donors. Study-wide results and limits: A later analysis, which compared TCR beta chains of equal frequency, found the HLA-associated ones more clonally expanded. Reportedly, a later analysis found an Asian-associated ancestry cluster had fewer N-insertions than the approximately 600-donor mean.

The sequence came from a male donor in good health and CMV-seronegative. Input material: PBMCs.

CDR3: CASSPPGPLSGYTF. The DNA of the CDR3 is TGTGCCAGCTCACCACCGGGGCCGCTGAGTGGCTACACCTTC. The V gene is TRBV18, the J gene TRBJ1-2, with D perhaps TRBD1 (5 bases). The germline V and J ends were trimmed by 0 bases and 7 bases, with 12 bases remaining between them. The germline V gene encodes CDR1 KGHSH and CDR2 LQKENI. The CDR3 runs 14 residues.